Listed below are T cell receptor beta chains from one sample, sequenced in a study of T cell responses to AZD1222 COVID-19 vaccine. Repertoires were generated with immunoSEQ multiplex PCR, while TCRdb's copy carries only in-frame clones and drops some. The sample consists of about 110,000 clones, 85% to 90% of them appearing once. The material was peripheral blood, obtained on day 0 of AZD1222 vaccination. The receptors shown here come from an adult in good health. The CDR3 runs from the conserved cysteine through the conserved F or W. D genes are given only for firm matches. Clone size is stated in some rows and not others, as once, few, many or a class when expanded.

clone_size: -; v_call: TRBV7-3; j_call: TRBJ2-7; d_call: -; cdr3_aa: CASSPRAGPTYEQYF; cdr3_nt: TGTGCCAGCAGCCCCCGAGCGGGTCCGACCTACGAGCAGTACTTC
clone_size: once; v_call: TRBV7-3; j_call: TRBJ2-2; d_call: -; cdr3_aa: CASSLTFQRDTGELFF; cdr3_nt: TGTGCCAGCAGCTTAACGTTCCAGCGGGACACCGGGGAGCTGTTTTTT
clone_size: -; v_call: TRBV11-2; j_call: TRBJ2-3; d_call: TRBD2; cdr3_aa: CASSSLAGGLDTQYF; cdr3_nt: TGTGCCAGCAGCTCACTAGCGGGAGGGCTAGATACGCAGTATTTT
clone_size: once; v_call: TRBV5-1; j_call: TRBJ2-3; d_call: TRBD1; cdr3_aa: CASSYDRGTDTQYF; cdr3_nt: TGCGCCAGCAGCTATGACAGGGGTACAGATACGCAGTATTTT
clone_size: -; v_call: TRBV2; j_call: TRBJ2-7; d_call: -; cdr3_aa: CASSEIRNSYEQYF; cdr3_nt: TGTGCCAGCAGTGAAATCAGGAACTCCTACGAGCAGTACTTC
clone_size: -; v_call: TRBV2; j_call: TRBJ2-1; d_call: -; cdr3_aa: CASTAVGNEQFF; cdr3_nt: TGTGCCAGCACAGCGGTGGGGAATGAGCAGTTCTTC
clone_size: -; v_call: TRBV5-1; j_call: TRBJ2-7; d_call: -; cdr3_aa: CASTLQVSSYEQYF; cdr3_nt: TGCGCCAGCACACTACAGGTCAGCTCCTACGAGCAGTACTTC
clone_size: -; v_call: TRBV2; j_call: TRBJ2-1; d_call: -; cdr3_aa: CASSVGRNSYNEQFF; cdr3_nt: TGTGCCAGCAGTGTTGGCAGAAACTCCTACAATGAGCAGTTCTTC
clone_size: -; v_call: TRBV6-2/TRBV6-3; j_call: TRBJ1-5; d_call: -; cdr3_aa: CASSEVNPRQPQHF; cdr3_nt: TGTGCCAGCAGTGAGGTGAATCCTAGGCAGCCCCAGCATTTT
clone_size: -; v_call: TRBV4-2; j_call: TRBJ1-2; d_call: TRBD1; cdr3_aa: CASSQLSGTAGKLGGYTF; cdr3_nt: TGTGCCAGCAGCCAACTGTCTGGGACAGCGGGAAAGCTGGGTGGCTACACCTTC
clone_size: -; v_call: TRBV7-6; j_call: TRBJ2-5; d_call: -; cdr3_aa: CASSLGMGSETQYF; cdr3_nt: TGTGCCAGCAGCTTAGGGATGGGAAGCGAGACCCAGTACTTC
clone_size: -; v_call: TRBV29-1; j_call: TRBJ1-5; d_call: -; cdr3_aa: CSATTGSNQPQHF; cdr3_nt: TGCAGCGCGACGACGGGTTCTAATCAGCCCCAGCATTTT
clone_size: -; v_call: TRBV7-2; j_call: TRBJ2-5; d_call: TRBD2; cdr3_aa: CASSLQLAVQETQYF; cdr3_nt: TGTGCCAGCAGCTTACAACTAGCGGTCCAAGAGACCCAGTACTTC
clone_size: -; v_call: TRBV6-2/TRBV6-3; j_call: TRBJ1-5; d_call: -; cdr3_aa: CASSYNGEIQPQHF; cdr3_nt: TGTGCCAGCAGTTACAATGGGGAGATTCAGCCCCAGCATTTT
clone_size: -; v_call: TRBV30; j_call: TRBJ1-4; d_call: -; cdr3_aa: CACSRSNEKLFF; cdr3_nt: TGTGCCTGCAGTCGGAGTAATGAAAAACTGTTTTTT
clone_size: -; v_call: TRBV18; j_call: TRBJ2-3; d_call: TRBD2; cdr3_aa: CASSPLSGRNTDTQYF; cdr3_nt: TGTGCCAGCTCACCACTTAGCGGGAGAAATACAGATACGCAGTATTTT
clone_size: -; v_call: TRBV12-3/TRBV12-4; j_call: TRBJ1-4; d_call: -; cdr3_aa: CASQGAEKLFF; cdr3_nt: TGTGCCAGCCAAGGGGCTGAAAAACTGTTTTTT
clone_size: -; v_call: TRBV18; j_call: TRBJ2-5; d_call: -; cdr3_aa: CASSPPRETQETQYF; cdr3_nt: TGTGCCAGCTCACCACCGAGGGAAACACAAGAGACCCAGTACTTC
clone_size: once; v_call: TRBV19; j_call: TRBJ2-1; d_call: -; cdr3_aa: CASSIGNRNEQFF; cdr3_nt: TGTGCCAGTAGTATAGGCAATAGGAATGAGCAGTTCTTC
clone_size: -; v_call: TRBV4-2; j_call: TRBJ1-5; d_call: -; cdr3_aa: CASSQEGDSNQPQHF; cdr3_nt: TGTGCCAGCAGCCAAGAAGGGGACAGCAATCAGCCCCAGCATTTT
clone_size: once; v_call: TRBV11-1; j_call: TRBJ2-1; d_call: -; cdr3_aa: CASSLALYNEQFF; cdr3_nt: TGTGCCAGCAGCTTAGCCCTTTACAATGAGCAGTTCTTC
clone_size: once; v_call: TRBV20-1; j_call: TRBJ2-1; d_call: -; cdr3_aa: CSASFGWFGGKRDEQFF; cdr3_nt: TGCAGTGCTAGTTTTGGGTGGTTTGGCGGGAAAAGAGATGAGCAGTTCTTC